Following are 4 T cell receptor beta chains from one sample sequenced in a study of CD8+ T cells in alopecia areata. Extracted from the samples, RNA was reverse transcribed into cDNA to serve as the sequencing template. Generated by immunoSEQ multiplex PCR, the TCRdb table keeps only in-frame clones and is missing some. The sample lists around 210,000 clones, more than 50% seen once, with around 5.1% in the top ten. Source material: CD8+ T cells sorted from blood. These receptors were obtained from a human donor in good health.

In this sample, this clone turned up a few times. The rearrangement joins TRBV23-1 to TRBJ1-6, with D perhaps TRBD1 (5 bases). TRBV23-1 is an open reading frame, and its role is uncertain. The CDR3 is 14 residues long. Trimming left V 2 bases short and J 5 bases short, with 7 bases between. CDR3 nucleotides: TGCGCCAGCAGTCAAGGGGCAGATAATTCACCCCTCCACTTT. Translation gives CASSQGADNSPLHF.

This chain joins TRBV29-1 and TRBJ2-7; D is perhaps TRBD1 (5 bases). The ends were cut back, 5 bases at V and 3 bases at J, with 14 bases in the middle. CDR1 SQVTM and CDR2 ANQGSEA come from the germline V gene. This CDR3 is built from 13 residues. CDR3 in amino acids: CSVMGRLNYEQYF. The CDR3 nucleotides are TGCAGCGTTATGGGGCGGTTGAACTACGAGCAGTACTTC.

This chain links TRBV27 with TRBJ1-1, with a possible D match to TRBD1 (6 bases). CDR1 is MNHEY and CDR2 is SMNVEV in the germline V gene (reference sequence). The CDR3 contains 14 residues. V lost 2 bases, J lost 5 bases, and 12 bases lay in between. CDR3: CASSLAGAGTEAFF. The CDR3 region has the DNA TGTGCCAGCAGTTTAGCGGGGGCTGGGACTGAAGCTTTCTTT.

With regard to this clone: This CDR3 is missing its conserved last phenylalanine or tryptophan, likely due to a read error. It is unclear where the CDR3 begins or ends on the DNA, so no DNA is shown, and the CDR3 is as TCRdb lists it. The chain carries TRBV11-2 and TRBJ1-1. The CDR3 is 11 amino acids long, termini counted. Germline CDR1 reads SGHAT; CDR2 reads FQNNGV. The CDR3 reads CASSFGPLIDL.